This TCR beta chain was observed in a study of T cell responses to AZD1222 COVID-19 vaccine. On the study more broadly: Recipients boosted at about 4 weeks or about 12 weeks are pooled. Study-level points and caveats: Clonal diversity was possibly underestimated, and white British individuals and females predominated among donors. AZD1222 recipients seropositive at baseline numbered only five to seven.

With respect to this clone: What it binds is unknown.

TCRdb's copy holds only in-frame clones and misses some; the assay was immunoSEQ multiplex PCR. The repertoire holds roughly 120,000 clones, with approximately 88% as singletons. The clonotype originates from an adult in good health. The sample here was peripheral blood, taken on day 0 of AZD1222 vaccination.

The CDR3 DNA follows: TGTGCCAGTAGTCCCCACAGAGCTGGGGCCAACGTCCTGACTTTC. Its translation: CASSPHRAGANVLTF. V usage is TRBV19 and J usage is TRBJ2-6; D remains unclear. The CDR3 totals 15 residues. Trimming cost V 5 bases and J 2 bases, with 10 bases left between them. Germline loops: CDR1 LNHDA, CDR2 SQIVND (reference sequence). The complete variable domain, with remaining parts taken from reference TRBV19 and TRBJ2-6, reads DGGITQSPKYLFRKEGQNVTLSCEQNLNHDAMYWYRQDPGQGLRLIYYSQIVNDFQKGDIAEGYSVSREKKESFPLTVTSAQKNPTAFYLCASSPHRAGANVLTFGAGSRLTVL.